This TCR beta chain was identified during a study of cytomegalovirus exposure and HLA in healthy donors. In the study overall: Researchers found that approximately 80% of about 400 genotyped donors fell within the Caucasian-associated ancestry cluster.

The PCR employed 60 Vbeta primers together with 13 Jbeta primers. TCRdb's table, derived via immunoSEQ multiplex PCR, lists solely in-frame clones and lacks some. Here the sample spans under 200,000 clones, roughly 70% being singletons. Study-wide findings and caveats: When analyzed later, a missense DCLRE1C variant was found to be linked to TCR beta V- and J-gene trimming.

A word on this clone: Its antigen is unknown.

In germline, CDR1 is SGHDT, CDR2 YYEEEE. This CDR3 region has 17 residues. V lost 0 bases, J lost 4 bases, and 5 bases stayed unmatched. What was sequenced was PBMCs. The chain recombines TRBV5-6 with TRBJ1-5; 12 nucleotides match TRBD1. This receptor was taken from a woman aged 40 to 50 in good health and CMV-seropositive. The CDR3 here is CASSLAGTGGPNQPQHF. The CDR3 nucleotides read TGTGCCAGCAGCTTGGCCGGGACAGGGGGCCCAAATCAGCCCCAGCATTTT.